The 17 T cell receptor beta chains below were found in one sample sequenced in a study of T-cell reconstitution after alpha-beta-depleted transplantation in children (dated by TCRdb to 2015 to 2016). The treatment or condition label of this sample denotes: allogeneic hematopoietic cell transplantation with graft depleted of TCRalphabeta T cells and CD19 B cells. Library preparation used PCR. Instrument on record: Illumina HiSeq 2500. TCR libraries were prepared with molecular barcoding, using unique molecular identifiers to normalize TCRbeta repertoire quantification. TCRdb ran its own pipeline on the public reads, namely fastp trimming at Q25 and MiXCR clone calling, and kept in-frame beta chains. One record per CDR3 amino acid sequence lists the most common genes and DNA. In this sample the table shows around 300,000 distinct CDR3 sequences, 6.5% to 9% of which occur a single time. Around 10% of the sample comes from the top ten.

Study-wide findings and limitations: Over subsequent months, a decline in hyperexpanded clone frequencies was noted, and after one year, T-cell counts and TCRbeta diversity were mostly ascribed to newly produced T cells.

These receptors have no known antigen. Sequencing used peripheral blood, obtained 360 days after TCRalphabeta/CD19-depleted stem cell transplant. Source of these receptors: a female patient between 2 and 10 years old who had a stem cell transplant for Fanconi anemia, so the T cells may come from the graft donor.

V gene TRBV7-9 combines with J gene TRBJ1-4, with a weak D call TRBD1 (5 bases). The CDR3 sequence is 14 residues long. V was cut by 5 bases and J by 8 bases, with 15 bases left in between. Looked up from germline, CDR1 is SEHNR and CDR2 is FQNEAQ (reference sequence). DNA of the CDR3: TGTGCCAGCAGCCCCCTATCCTGGGGCGAAAAACTGTTTTTT. Amino acids: CASSPLSWGEKLFF.

This clonotype was observed many times. The genes are TRBV7-2 and TRBJ1-2; tentatively, D is TRBD1 (5 bases). With 2 bases removed from V and 4 bases from J, the gap between germline ends came to 11 bases. This CDR3 spans 14 amino acids. Germline CDR1 and CDR2: SGHTA and FQGNSA. The CDR3 reads CASSLPGPAYGYTF. The CDR3 coding sequence is TGTGCCAGCAGCTTACCGGGGCCGGCCTATGGCTACACCTTC.

This clonotype came up a few times. This rearrangement joins TRBV15 to TRBJ2-6; D could derive from TRBD1 or TRBD2 (6 bases each). Germline CDR1 is LNHNV and CDR2 is YYDKDF (reference sequence). The V end was cut by 0 bases, the J end by 3 bases, with 15 bases between. The CDR3 contains 18 residues. The chain's CDR3 is CATSRDLGGRGGANVLTF. CDR3 coding DNA: TGTGCCACCAGCAGAGATCTAGGGGGGCGCGGTGGGGCCAACGTCCTGACTTTC.

About this clonotype itself: Since a much larger clone is just one base distant, this may be a read error. V and J are TRBV6-2 or TRBV6-3 and TRBJ2-3; D possibly matches TRBD1 or TRBD2 (5 bases each). The CDR3 extends over 15 amino acids. V was cut by 5 bases and J by 8 bases, with 20 bases left in between. In germline, CDR1 is MNHEY, CDR2 SVGEGT. CDR3 bases: TGTGCCAGCAGTCGACTCCTGGGACCCAGGTGTACGCAGTATTTT. This sequence encodes CASSRLLGPRCTQYF.

This sequence joins TRBV4-2 and TRBJ2-7; TRBD1 agrees at 7 bases. Germline V gene lookup returns CDR1 LGHNA and CDR2 YNFKEQ. The CDR3 loop spans 16 amino acids. Trimming took 1 base from V and 4 from J; bases not matched to a gene: 10. CDR3 residues: CASSQVSGQAWYEQYF. In DNA, the CDR3 is TGTGCCAGCAGCCAAGTAAGTGGACAGGCATGGTACGAGCAGTACTTC.

The sample holds many counts of this clonotype. This chain connects TRBV5-1 to TRBJ1-1, with D perhaps matching TRBD1 (5 bases). V was pared by 1 base and J by 0 bases, with 7 bases between. This CDR3 contains 14 residues. Germline V gene lookup returns CDR1 SGHRS and CDR2 YFSETQ. The CDR3 DNA reads as TGCGCCAGCAGCTTGCCAGGGATGAACACTGAAGCTTTCTTT. Residues: CASSLPGMNTEAFF.

This clonotype was detected ten times or more. V usage is TRBV28 and J usage is TRBJ2-2, with a possible D match to TRBD2 (6 bases). The length of the CDR3 is 18 residues. V was shortened by 6 bases and J by 1 base, with 21 bases between the two germline ends. In germline, CDR1 is MDHEN, CDR2 SYDVKM. CDR3 nucleotides: TGTGCCAGCAGACGGGGAGGTCTGGGAACAGAGAACACCGGGGAGCTGTTTTTT. Translation gives CASRRGGLGTENTGELFF. Drawing the rest from reference TRBV28 and TRBJ2-2, the complete variable domain is DVKVTQSSRYLVKRTGEKVFLECVQDMDHENMFWYRQDPGLGLRLIYFSYDVKMKEKGDIPEGYSVSREKKERFSLILESASTNQTSMYLCASRRGGLGTENTGELFFGEGSRLTVL.

The rearrangement uses TRBV28 and TRBJ2-1, with 8 bases fitting TRBD2. CDR1 is MDHEN and CDR2 is SYDVKM in the germline V gene. After removal of 1 base from V and 2 bases from J, the junction contained 1 base not matched to a gene. The CDR3 is 15 amino acids. The CDR3: CASSLLRGAYNEQFF. In nucleotides, the CDR3 is TGTGCCAGCAGTTTATTGCGGGGGGCCTACAATGAGCAGTTCTTC.

The chain combines TRBV20-1 with TRBJ2-1; D gene ambiguous. The germline gives CDR1 DFQATT, CDR2 SNEGSKA (reference sequence). V was clipped by 7 bases and J by 0 bases, with 10 bases between them. The CDR3 covers 13 residues. The CDR3 loop is CSGGSRSYNEQFF. In nucleotides, the CDR3 is TGCAGTGGGGGTTCCCGCTCCTACAATGAGCAGTTCTTC.

This clonotype was picked up many times. J is TRBJ2-5 and V is TRBV20-1; TRBD2 matches at 8 bases. This CDR3 comprises 15 residues. J was trimmed by 4 bases and V by 3 bases; bases with no gene match: 10. Germline V gives CDR1 DFQATT, CDR2 SNEGSKA (reference sequence). The DNA for the CDR3 is TGCAGTGCTAGTTTCTTAGCGGGGCGGGTAGAGACCCAGTACTTC. This encodes CSASFLAGRVETQYF.

In this sample, this clonotype turned up many times. This chain joins TRBV27 and TRBJ1-1, with TRBD1 identical over 8 bases. Germline assignment: CDR1 MNHEY and CDR2 SMNVEV (reference sequence). V was clipped by 0 bases and J by 2 bases; unmatched bases: 5. The CDR3 totals 16 residues. The CDR3 loop reads CASSLSGQGSNTEAFF. In DNA form, the CDR3 reads TGTGCCAGCAGTTTATCAGGACAGGGATCAAACACTGAAGCTTTCTTT.

This clonotype was detected a few times. This chain links TRBV7-2 with TRBJ2-7; D is ambiguous. The V end lost 4 bases, the J end lost 1 base, and 11 bases lay between the germline ends. CDR1 is SGHTA, CDR2 FQGNSA, per germline. The CDR3 extends over 14 amino acids. In DNA, the CDR3 is TGTGCCAGCAGCTGGATCGGGCCATCCTACGAGCAGTACTTC. Encoded protein: CASSWIGPSYEQYF.

In regard to this clonotype: A much larger clone sits a single nucleotide away, making a read error possible. V is TRBV24-1 and J is TRBJ2-3, with no clear D. V lost 0 bases, J lost 0 bases, and 12 bases lay in between. From germline, CDR1 is KGHDR and CDR2 SFDVKD. The CDR3 is made up of 17 amino acids. CDR3 coding DNA: TGTGCCACCAGTGATTTGCCCCGCCTGCGAAGCACAGATACGCAGTATTTT. It translates to CATSDLPRLRSTDTQYF.

This clonotype was counted a few times. The chain has TRBV20-1 and TRBJ1-5; D is unresolved. V lost 1 base and J 2 bases, leaving 12 bases between the germline ends. The CDR3 spans 15 residues. CDR1 and CDR2 (germline): DFQATT, SNEGSKA (reference sequence). CDR3 sequence reads: CSARGASEGNQPQHF. The CDR3 region has the DNA TGCAGTGCTAGAGGAGCCAGTGAGGGCAATCAGCCCCAGCATTTT.

This clonotype has a count of ten or more. The rearrangement joins TRBV20-1 to TRBJ2-3; 12 nucleotides line up with TRBD2. The V gene end was trimmed by 2 bases and the J gene end by 1 base; junction bases not matched to a gene: 4. Germline values: CDR1 DFQATT, CDR2 SNEGSKA (reference sequence). The CDR3 spans 16 residues. The CDR3 coding sequence is TGCAGTGCTAGATCCCGGACTAGCGGGGGCACAGATACGCAGTATTTT. It specifies CSARSRTSGGTDTQYF.

This chain connects TRBV15 to TRBJ2-7, with a weak D call TRBD2 (6 bases). Trimming shortened V by 3 bases and J by 2 bases, and 14 bases separated the two germline ends. This CDR3 is 15 amino acids long. Looked up from germline, CDR1 is LNHNV and CDR2 is YYDKDF (reference sequence). The CDR3 spells CATSREKGGTYEQYV. Here the CDR3 DNA reads TGTGCCACCAGCAGGGAAAAGGGCGGGACCTACGAGCAGTACGTC.

Only one count was recorded for this clonotype. The rearrangement links TRBV18 to TRBJ1-2, with D hard to call. CDR1 is KGHSH and CDR2 is LQKENI in the germline V gene. The CDR3 sequence is 12 residues long. The germline V and J ends were trimmed by 6 bases and 8 bases, with 13 bases remaining between them. The CDR3 DNA reads TGTGCCAGCTCCTCACTTGAGATCGGCTACACCTTC. Protein sequence: CASSSLEIGYTF. Complete variable domain (other parts from reference TRBV18 and TRBJ1-2): NAGVMQNPRHLVRRRGQEARLRCSPMKGHSHVYWYRQLPEEGLKFMVYLQKENIIDESGMPKERFSAEFPKEGPSILRIQQVVRGDSAAYFCASSSLEIGYTFGSGTRLTVV.